This TCR beta chain was retrieved from a study of graft-versus-host responses after intestinal transplantation. Study details: Every one of the recipients received anti-thymocyte globulin induction and afterwards took tacrolimus and steroids for about 3 years. General study findings and limits: Some patients had graft-donor T cell macrochimerism. In their allografts, the ratios of graft-versus-host to host-versus-graft T cell clones were high.

The V and J ends lost 6 bases and 4 bases, in that order; junction bases with no gene match: 5. The length of the CDR3 is 13 residues. Per the germline V gene, CDR1 is MNHNS and CDR2 is SASEGT. With respect to this clone: Its cognate antigen is unknown.

Clones were sequenced by immunoSEQ multiplex PCR, and TCRdb holds only the in-frame ones, with some missing. The sample gives fewer than 150,000 clones, roughly nine tenths of which show up once; over 0.15% is in the top ten. Sequences were derived from unstimulated CD4+ T cells sorted from spleen or lymph node cells, sampled before intestinal transplant. The rearrangement links TRBV6-1 to TRBJ1-2, with 7 bases identical to TRBD1. This TCR derives from a human donor who received an intestinal transplant. This CDR3 reads CASRGTEIYGYTF. The CDR3 DNA sequence: TGTGCCAGCAGGGGGACAGAAATCTATGGCTACACCTTC.